This T cell receptor (beta chain) was observed in a study of shared clonotypes between healthy human individuals. Study-wide points: Non-shared clonotypes had lower generation probabilities than clonotypes shared by all four sorted-subset donors.

Generated by immunoSEQ multiplex PCR, the TCRdb table keeps only in-frame clones and is missing some. This sample yields about 710,000 clones, of which 72% are seen a single time; about 1.7% belongs to the top ten. Details on this clone: Antigen unknown.

CD4+ cell separation produced CD45RA+ naive and CD45RA-negative memory subsets. The V end was cut by 4 bases, the J end by 6 bases, with 22 bases between. The CDR3 loop spans 17 amino acids. Germline V gene data show CDR1 as LGHNA and CDR2 as YNFKEQ. This chain links TRBV4-2 with TRBJ2-1; D might be TRBD1 or TRBD2, each matching 5 bases. Material for sequencing was memory CD4+ T cells sorted from blood. Subset given: CD45RA-negative fraction. The clonotype comes from a woman aged 30 to 39 in good health. The CDR3 DNA sequence: TGTGCCAGCAGCCTTACACTAGACTTCCAGAGGGGCAATGAGCAGTTCTTC. Translation: CASSLTLDFQRGNEQFF.